A single sample is the source of the 15 T cell receptor beta chains below, sequenced in a study of blood T cell repertoires in COVID-19. The assay was immunoSEQ multiplex PCR, and TCRdb's table has in-frame clones only and misses some. Among some 520,000 clones, 89% were seen once, and the ten largest hold roughly 0.9%. Material: peripheral blood. These receptors all stem from a man between 18 and 35 years old with COVID-19, enrolled during active disease.

This chain links TRBV7-2 with TRBJ1-6; 10 bases are a match to TRBD1. Germline lookup yields CDR1 SGHTA and CDR2 FQGNSA. The CDR3 length is 13 residues. J lost 10 bases, V lost 11 bases, and 8 bases had no gene match. The CDR3 DNA reads TGTGCCGAGGGGACAGGGGCTTTATCACCCCTCCACTTT. Its translation is CAEGTGALSPLHF. The whole variable domain, remainder taken from reference TRBV7-2 and TRBJ1-6, is GAGVSQSPSNKVTEKGKDVELRCDPISGHTALYWYRQSLGQGLEFLIYFQGNSAPDKSGLPSDRFSAERTGGSVSTLTIQRTQQEDSAVYLCAEGTGALSPLHFGNGTRLTVT.

The chain couples TRBV29-1 to TRBJ2-3; 8 bases agree with TRBD2. Germline V gene lookup returns CDR1 SQVTM and CDR2 ANQGSEA. CDR3 length equals 14 residues. V lost 6 bases, J lost 3 bases, and 8 bases stayed unmatched. This chain's CDR3 is CSVPRGGLTDTQYF. The CDR3 DNA is TGCAGCGTGCCCCGGGGGGGCCTAACAGATACGCAGTATTTT.

This CDR3 is CASSGGGMVSETQYF. Written as DNA, the CDR3 is TGTGCCAGCAGTGGGGGGGGGATGGTTTCTGAGACCCAGTACTTC. The rearrangement links TRBV2 to TRBJ2-5, with 7 bases identical to TRBD2. CDR1 and CDR2 (germline): SNHLY, FYNNEI. Losses at the gene ends were 4 bases for V and 5 bases for J; bases not matched to a gene: 10. This CDR3 contains 15 residues.

This chain joins TRBV7-3 and TRBJ2-1, with 10 bases lining up with TRBD2. The CDR3 covers 16 residues. Unmatched junction bases numbered 14, after V lost 5 bases and J lost 10 bases. Germline V gene lookup returns CDR1 SGHTA and CDR2 FQGTGA. The CDR3 loop reads CASSTSPGLALPEQFF. In nucleotides, the CDR3 is TGTGCCAGCAGCACGTCACCGGGACTAGCGTTACCCGAGCAGTTCTTC.

This sequence joins TRBV5-1 and TRBJ2-7; tentative D call: TRBD1 (5 bases). The CDR3 covers 12 residues. Trimming pared 4 bases from V and 3 bases from J, leaving 8 bases between. Per germline, CDR1 SGHRS and CDR2 YFSETQ. DNA of the CDR3: TGCGCCAGCAGCCCGACAGACTACGAGCAGTACTTC. Residues: CASSPTDYEQYF.

The V gene is TRBV12-3 or TRBV12-4, the J gene TRBJ1-2; unclear D gene. With 3 bases removed from V and 5 bases from J, the gap between germline ends came to 10 bases. The length of the CDR3 is 13 residues. DNA of the CDR3: TGTGCCAGCAGTTTGCGGAGGGAGTATGGCTACACCTTC. Translated, it gives CASSLRREYGYTF.

The chain is built from TRBV3-1 (or the pseudogene TRBV3-2) and TRBJ2-3; D gene ambiguous. Germline CDR1 is LGHDT and CDR2 is YNNKEL (reference sequence). CDR3 size: 14 residues. The V and J ends lost 1 base and 2 bases respectively, with 7 bases between them. CDR3 sequence reads: CASSQGRFTDTQYF. DNA of the CDR3: TGTGCCAGCAGCCAAGGCAGGTTCACAGATACGCAGTATTTT.

This clone was seen once. This chain uses TRBV5-4 with TRBJ2-1; 8 nucleotides match TRBD1. The ends lost 0 bases at V and 1 base at J; junction bases unmatched: 3. This CDR3 has 16 amino acids. Germline CDR1 and CDR2: SGHNT and YYREEE (reference sequence). The chain's CDR3 is CASSLGQGKSYNEQFF. The DNA for the CDR3 is TGTGCCAGCAGCTTGGGACAGGGGAAGTCCTACAATGAGCAGTTCTTC.

The rearrangement uses TRBV27 and TRBJ2-1; 7 bases agree with TRBD2. The V segment lost 4 bases and the J segment 2 bases; nucleotides outside the gene matches: 5. Per the germline V gene, CDR1 is MNHEY and CDR2 is SMNVEV (reference sequence). The CDR3 covers 15 residues. CDR3 coding DNA: TGTGCCAGCAGTTCTGGACTAGATGCCTACAATGAGCAGTTCTTC. This sequence encodes CASSSGLDAYNEQFF.

This chain links TRBV2 with TRBJ2-1; tentatively, D is TRBD1 (6 bases). V lost 4 bases and J 8 bases, leaving 21 bases between the germline ends. The CDR3 is 16 amino acids. Germline loops: CDR1 SNHLY, CDR2 FYNNEI. This chain's CDR3 is CASSVQGGQYGDEQFF. The CDR3 DNA reads TGTGCCAGCAGTGTGCAAGGTGGACAGTATGGCGATGAGCAGTTCTTC.

The chain carries TRBV6-5 and TRBJ2-1, with unresolved D. Trimming removed 4 bases at V and 7 bases at J, with 8 bases between. The CDR3 sequence is 12 residues long. The germline CDR1 and CDR2 sequences are MNHEY and SVGAGI. CDR3 region: CASSSVRNEQFF. CDR3 sequence (DNA): TGTGCCAGCAGTTCGGTCCGGAATGAGCAGTTCTTC.

As DNA, the CDR3 is TGTGCCAGCAGTACTATTGGGGCGGGAGGGCCTTATGAGGGCACAGATACGCAGTATTTT. Amino acids: CASSTIGAGGPYEGTDTQYF. The chain links TRBV27 to TRBJ2-3; TRBD2 matches at 9 bases. CDR1 MNHEY and CDR2 SMNVEV come from the germline V gene (reference sequence). V lost 5 bases and J lost 1; bases outside the gene matches: 19. The CDR3 extends over 20 amino acids.

In nucleotides, the CDR3 is TGTGCTATACAGTCCAGGGGCTACGAGCAGTACTTC. It is translated as CAIQSRGYEQYF. This chain links TRBV12-5 with TRBJ2-7; D is possibly TRBD1 (6 bases). The V and J ends lost 10 bases and 3 bases respectively, with 13 bases between them. CDR1 LGHNT and CDR2 FRNRAP come from the germline V gene. The CDR3 has 12 residues. Full variable domain (missing parts from reference TRBV12-5 and TRBJ2-7): DARVTQTPRHKVTEMGQEVTMRCQPILGHNTVFWYRQTMMQGLELLAYFRNRAPLDDSGMPKDRFSAEMPDATLATLKIQPSEPRDSAVYFCAIQSRGYEQYFGPGTRLTVT.

Only one count was recorded for this clone. The rearrangement links TRBV5-1 to TRBJ2-6, with no clear D. The CDR3 loop spans 15 amino acids. V was shortened by 0 bases and J by 0 bases, with 4 bases between the two germline ends. Germline V gives CDR1 SGHRS, CDR2 YFSETQ. CDR3 amino acids: CASSLVSSGANVLTF. The CDR3 DNA is TGCGCCAGCAGCTTGGTTAGCTCTGGGGCCAACGTCCTGACTTTC.

The chain combines TRBV9 with TRBJ2-5, with 7 positions matching TRBD2. The trim removed 4 bases at V and 5 bases at J, leaving 11 bases unmatched. Germline values: CDR1 SGDLS, CDR2 YYNGEE. This CDR3 has 15 residues. CDR3: CASSPGGGRFETQYF. CDR3 DNA sequence: TGTGCCAGCAGCCCAGGCGGCGGGAGATTCGAGACCCAGTACTTC.